This passage covers 14 T cell receptor beta chains from one sample sequenced in a study of Ad26.COV2.S vaccination and SARS-CoV-2 variants (dated by TCRdb to about 2021). The library was obtained by the immunoSEQ multiplex PCR assay. TCRdb took over this immuneACCESS table, retaining in-frame rearrangements with V and J assigned. Such tables are incomplete; in checked studies, under half of the missing clones stem from an unresolved V gene, and the remainder is unexplained. Here the sample has approximately 420,000 clones; around nine tenths occur a single time. The ten largest clones represent around 3.6% of the sample. In light of the paper, this sample's treatment or condition label describes: 15 to 20 received Ad26.COV2.S at low or high dose, single or two shots; roughly five received placebo; per-sample allocation not given. For vaccine and placebo recipients, repertoires were sequenced using samples collected on day 63 after the first injection.

Specimen: peripheral blood, collected in a trial of Ad26.COV2.S vaccine versus placebo. All receptors come from a person between 18 and 60 years old who received the Ad26.COV2.S COVID-19 vaccine or a placebo.

This rearrangement joins TRBV3-1 (or the pseudogene TRBV3-2) to TRBJ1-3; D call uncertain. V was shortened by 1 base and J by 0 bases, with 10 bases between the two germline ends. Germline loops: CDR1 LGHDT, CDR2 YNNKEL (reference sequence). This CDR3 is built from 16 residues. CDR3 protein: CASSQGGTASGNTIYF. CDR3 DNA: TGTGCCAGCAGCCAAGGGGGAACAGCCTCTGGAAACACCATATATTTT.

This clone was seen once. V usage is TRBV2 and J usage is TRBJ1-2; TRBD1 aligns across 9 bases. The ends lost 3 bases at V and 4 bases at J; junction bases unmatched: 6. CDR1 and CDR2 (germline): SNHLY, FYNNEI. The length of the CDR3 is 15 residues. CDR3 bases: TGTGCCAGCAGTGACGGGACAGGGCTCAGCTATGGCTACACCTTC. Translating gives CASSDGTGLSYGYTF.

The rearrangement links TRBV2 to TRBJ2-7, with TRBD2 matching 7 bases. Trimming took 4 bases from V and 4 from J; bases not matched to a gene: 4. The CDR3 extends over 13 amino acids. The germline V gene has CDR1 SNHLY and CDR2 FYNNEI. The CDR3 loop reads CASSVGGGYEQYF. CDR3 coding DNA: TGTGCCAGCAGTGTGGGGGGGGGATACGAGCAGTACTTC.

As DNA, the CDR3 is TGCGCCAGCAGCTCGGGGGATGCGGGACTCCGCTCCTACGAGCAGTACTTC. Encoded protein: CASSSGDAGLRSYEQYF. This chain uses TRBV5-1 with TRBJ2-7; TRBD2 might be the D (6 bases). V lost 3 bases and J 0 bases, leaving 19 bases between the germline ends. CDR3 length: 17 residues. Germline V CDR1 and CDR2: SGHRS, YFSETQ.

V is TRBV5-1 and J is TRBJ2-2, with 11 bases aligning to TRBD1. Trimming cost V 7 bases and J 6 bases; bases outside gene matches: 2. CDR1 is SGHRS and CDR2 is YFSETQ in the germline V gene. The CDR3 runs 13 residues. The CDR3 loop reads CASGTGGPGELFF. CDR3 nucleotides: TGCGCCAGCGGGACAGGGGGTCCCGGGGAGCTGTTTTTT.

This clone turned up a few times. V gene TRBV7-8 combines with J gene TRBJ1-3, with D possibly TRBD1 on 5 matching bases. V was pared by 5 bases and J by 0 bases, with 14 bases between. This CDR3 comprises 16 residues. CDR1 is SGHVS, CDR2 FQNEAQ, per germline. CDR3 bases: TGTGCCAGCAGCGTGGACACCCGTTTCTCTGGAAACACCATATATTTT. As protein: CASSVDTRFSGNTIYF.

V usage is TRBV29-1 and J usage is TRBJ2-1; TRBD2 matches at 10 bases. The V and J ends lost 6 bases and 3 bases, in that order; junction bases with no gene match: 5. Germline values: CDR1 SQVTM, CDR2 ANQGSEA. This CDR3 region has 14 residues. CDR3 nucleotide sequence: TGCAGCGTGGACACTAGCGGGGACTACAATGAGCAGTTCTTC. It yields the protein CSVDTSGDYNEQFF.

This CDR3 is CASSSGTGVLLSGANVLTF. The CDR3 coding sequence is TGTGCCAGCAGCTCCGGGACAGGGGTTCTCCTCTCTGGGGCCAACGTCCTGACTTTC. The genes are TRBV5-6 and TRBJ2-6; 10 nucleotides align to TRBD1. The CDR3 runs to 19 residues. Germline CDR1 SGHDT, CDR2 YYEEEE. V shed 3 bases and J 0 bases; nucleotides not matched to a gene: 9.

The V gene is TRBV11-3, the J gene TRBJ2-2; the D gene is possibly TRBD2 (5 bases). Per germline, CDR1 SGHNT and CDR2 YENEEA. The V end was cut by 1 base, the J end by 6 bases, with 12 bases between. This CDR3 has 15 residues. CDR3 sequence (DNA): TGTGCCAGCAGCTTAGGCGGACTTTTCGCCGGGGAGCTGTTTTTT. Translation: CASSLGGLFAGELFF.

CDR3 residues: CASSFKDRGNTGELFF. CDR3 DNA sequence: TGTGCCAGCAGCTTCAAGGACAGGGGAAACACCGGGGAGCTGTTTTTT. The gene calls are TRBV5-8 and TRBJ2-2; 9 bases agree with TRBD1. This CDR3 region has 16 residues. Trimming removed 2 bases from V and 2 bases from J; junction bases left unmatched: 4. In germline, CDR1 is SGHTS, CDR2 YDEGEE.

The rearrangement joins TRBV10-3 to TRBJ2-5; 7 bases fit TRBD1. The ends lost 10 bases at V and 4 bases at J; junction bases unmatched: 9. CDR3 length: 13 residues. Germline lookup yields CDR1 ENHRY and CDR2 SYGVKD. The CDR3 sequence is CASQGDYGETQYF. Written as DNA, the CDR3 is TGTGCCAGCCAGGGGGATTATGGAGAGACCCAGTACTTC.

The rearrangement uses TRBV3-1 (or the pseudogene TRBV3-2) and TRBJ1-3, with D perhaps TRBD1 (5 bases). CDR1 LGHDT and CDR2 YNNKEL come from the germline V gene (reference sequence). There are 16 residues in the CDR3. The V gene lost 4 bases and the J gene lost 0 bases, with 13 bases spanning the gap. DNA for the CDR3: TGTGCCAGCAGCCCTTCGGGGCCCGACTCTGGAAACACCATATATTTT. It translates to CASSPSGPDSGNTIYF.

This chain links TRBV7-2 with TRBJ2-7, with 8 bases that match TRBD1. Germline CDR1 is SGHTA and CDR2 is FQGNSA. The CDR3 is 17 residues long. V lost 5 bases to trimming and J lost 7 bases; unmatched junction nucleotides: 19. This chain's CDR3 is CASSPTANRGLFWEQYF. The CDR3 region has the DNA TGTGCCAGCAGCCCCACCGCGAACAGGGGGTTATTCTGGGAGCAGTACTTC. Using reference TRBV7-2 and TRBJ2-7 for the parts outside the CDR3, the full variable domain is GAGVSQSPSNKVTEKGKDVELRCDPISGHTALYWYRQSLGQGLEFLIYFQGNSAPDKSGLPSDRFSAERTGGSVSTLTIQRTQQEDSAVYLCASSPTANRGLFWEQYFGPGTRLTVT.

The chain recombines TRBV7-2 with TRBJ1-6; the D is unclear. The germline V gene has CDR1 SGHTA and CDR2 FQGNSA. The V and J ends lost 5 bases and 0 bases respectively, with 8 bases between them. The CDR3 is made up of 15 amino acids. The CDR3: CASSQGSSYNSPLHF. Here the CDR3 DNA reads TGTGCCAGCAGCCAAGGGAGCTCCTATAATTCACCCCTCCACTTT.